This T cell receptor (beta chain) came from a study of cytomegalovirus exposure and HLA in healthy donors. Study-wide findings and caveats: Accurate HLA-A and HLA-B prediction from TCR beta sequences was reported for most subjects. When analyzed later, the rates of TCR association showed variation by HLA locus, with DRB1 the most and HLA-C the fewest.

A few counts support this clone. What it recognizes is unknown. Researchers ran the PCR with 60 Vbeta and 13 Jbeta primers. Authors' data handling: As a later analysis found, there were 82 million or so unique TCR beta chains, of which roughly 11 million were shared. The repertoire was sequenced with immunoSEQ multiplex PCR; TCRdb's copy has only in-frame clones and lacks some. V, J and clone size reflect that table, while D and trimming were determined from the DNA. The table has more than 95,000 clones, roughly 79% seen once. The CDR3 is 14 amino acids. J gave up 5 bases and V 3 bases, and 7 bases lay outside the gene matches. Per the germline V gene, CDR1 is SGDLS and CDR2 is YYNGEE.

The clonotype comes from a man in his forties in good health and CMV-seronegative. Sequencing was performed on PBMCs. The rearrangement links TRBV9 to TRBJ1-2, with TRBD1 matching over 7 bases. The CDR3 protein is CASSASRQGYGYTF. In DNA form, the CDR3 reads TGTGCCAGCAGCGCGAGTCGACAGGGATATGGCTACACCTTC.